This T cell receptor (beta chain) was found in a study of blood T cell repertoires in COVID-19. Study-wide background: Collection of acute and convalescent COVID-19 samples took place in the United States, Italy and Spain. In each case, the material was cDNA or gDNA derived from T cells, B-cell-depleted T cells, or PBMCs.

CDR3 length: 13 amino acids. V was cut by 6 bases and J by 7 bases, with 13 bases left in between. Per the authors' pipeline: Researchers report that nucleated cell counts were estimated from reference gene primer amplification. Produced via immunoSEQ multiplex PCR; TCRdb's table is partial and in-frame only. That table gives V, J and clone size, and the DNA gave D and trimming. Counted here are about 160,000 clones, over 70% occurring once; the ten biggest clones make up about 6%. The sample consisted of peripheral blood. This clonotype was sampled from a man older than 75 with acute or convalescent COVID-19. V and J are TRBV12-3 or TRBV12-4 and TRBJ1-5; D gene unclear. The CDR3 DNA reads TGTGCCAGCAGCCCCTCATTAGTGCAGCCCCAGCATTTT. Residues: CASSPSLVQPQHF.